This T cell receptor (beta chain) stems from a study of T cells after yellow fever vaccination. Study-wide points: The study re-detected most primary-vaccination clones after the booster (96% CD4, almost 90% CD8).

A single record per CDR3 protein comes from TCRdb applying MiXCR to the 5' RACE reads. The data contain 550,000 or so distinct CDR3 sequences, approximately 21% of them seen just once; the ten biggest clones take up over 11%. Germline V gene data show CDR1 as SGHDT and CDR2 as YYEEEE. This CDR3 is 14 amino acids long. V lost 0 bases, J lost 8 bases, and 13 bases lay in between. This clonotype was seen a few times. The antigen remains unidentified. This clonotype was obtained from a man aged 30 to 39 who received the YFV17D yellow fever vaccine. The sequencing used PBMCs, collected 15 days after the yellow fever booster vaccination. V gene TRBV5-6 combines with J gene TRBJ2-3; D not resolved. CDR3 DNA: TGTGCCAGCAGCTTGGTTGGATCCCAGCCTACGCAGTATTTT. Translation: CASSLVGSQPTQYF.